These 28 T cell receptor beta chains share one sample of origin, sequenced in a study of OX40 agonist ivuxolimab in advanced cancers. Profiling relied on immunoSEQ multiplex PCR, and the TCRdb table lists in-frame clones only, not all of them. The sample consists of approximately 77,000 clones, about 87% of them appearing once. The specimen was CD4+ or CD8+ T cells sorted from blood, collected in a trial of the OX40 agonist ivuxolimab. These receptors all come from an adult with an advanced solid tumor such as melanoma, head and neck, liver or kidney cancer.

The chain has TRBV5-1 and TRBJ1-2, with 7 bases aligning to TRBD1. From germline, CDR1 is SGHRS and CDR2 YFSETQ. The CDR3 length is 14 residues. V was clipped by 5 bases and J by 9 bases; unmatched bases: 13. CDR3 residues: CASSTGTALSSYTF. The DNA for the CDR3 is TGCGCCAGCAGTACCGGGACAGCTCTGAGTAGCTACACCTTC.

This chain links TRBV18 with TRBJ1-1; D remains unclear. The CDR3 runs 13 residues. Germline V gene sequence: CDR1 KGHSH, CDR2 LQKENI. Trimming stripped 3 bases from V and 2 bases from J, with 7 bases between. The CDR3 DNA reads TGTGCCAGCTCACCCGACCTTAACACTGAAGCTTTCTTT. Amino acid sequence: CASSPDLNTEAFF.

This clone occurred a few times. The chain recombines TRBV5-1 with TRBJ2-2, with D maybe TRBD2 (5 bases). The V and J ends lost 2 bases and 2 bases respectively, with 10 bases between them. Germline CDR1 is SGHRS and CDR2 is YFSETQ. The CDR3 is 15 residues long. CDR3 in amino acids: CASSLEGPNTGELFF. Written as DNA, the CDR3 is TGCGCCAGCAGCTTAGAGGGTCCAAACACCGGGGAGCTGTTTTTT.

The chain is built from TRBV10-3 and TRBJ2-5, with 8 bases aligning to TRBD1. The V gene's germline CDR1 is ENHRY and CDR2 SYGVKD. CDR3 length equals 14 residues. After removal of 2 bases from V and 4 bases from J, the junction contained 3 bases not matched to a gene. The CDR3 bases are TGTGCCATCAGTGAGGGACAGGGAGGAGAGACCCAGTACTTC. Its translation is CAISEGQGGETQYF.

The chain carries TRBV27 and TRBJ2-1; TRBD1 is a possible D gene (6 bases). Germline V CDR1 and CDR2: MNHEY, SMNVEV (reference sequence). Trimming left V 0 bases short and J 4 bases short, with 13 bases between. The CDR3 extends over 16 amino acids. DNA for the CDR3: TGTGCCAGCAGTTTATCGATCGGGCAGGGGTACAATGAGCAGTTCTTC. Translation: CASSLSIGQGYNEQFF.

The chain couples TRBV5-1 to TRBJ1-3; D unresolved. CDR1 is SGHRS and CDR2 is YFSETQ in the germline V gene. This CDR3 has 13 amino acids. The V gene lost 0 bases and the J gene lost 7 bases, with 8 bases spanning the gap. This CDR3 reads CASSLEAANTIYF. In nucleotides, the CDR3 is TGCGCCAGCAGCTTGGAGGCGGCCAACACCATATATTTT.

The chain is built from TRBV10-3 and TRBJ2-7, with D possibly TRBD1 on 5 matching bases. Germline V gene sequence: CDR1 ENHRY, CDR2 SYGVKD. The V and J ends lost 3 bases and 0 bases respectively, with 9 bases between them. The CDR3 length is 14 residues. The CDR3 sequence: CAISEEGASYEQYF. CDR3 coding DNA: TGTGCCATCAGTGAAGAAGGGGCCTCCTACGAGCAGTACTTC.

The rearrangement joins TRBV20-1 to TRBJ2-1; possibly TRBD1 for D (5 bases). The V gene's germline CDR1 is DFQATT and CDR2 SNEGSKA (reference sequence). The CDR3 runs to 11 residues. V was pared by 6 bases and J by 12 bases, with 15 bases between. The CDR3 coding sequence is TGCAGTGCACCTTTCAGGGCACGGCAGTTCTTC. It translates to CSAPFRARQFF.

J is TRBJ2-7 and V is TRBV4-1; possible D gene TRBD2, 5 bases. The V end was cut by 1 base, the J end by 0 bases, with 10 bases between. This CDR3 is 15 amino acids long. CDR1 MGHRA and CDR2 YSYEKL come from the germline V gene. DNA for the CDR3: TGCGCCAGCAGCCAAGGGGCAGCGGACTCCTACGAGCAGTACTTC. Residues: CASSQGAADSYEQYF.

To note about this clone: The same CDR3 also results from other DNA sequences found in this sample. The chain links TRBV5-1 to TRBJ2-5, with D perhaps TRBD2 (6 bases). Germline CDR1 SGHRS, CDR2 YFSETQ. V was trimmed by 0 bases and J by 3 bases, leaving 9 bases between them. CDR3 length: 14 amino acids. In DNA form, the CDR3 reads TGCGCCAGCAGCTTGGCCGGAGGGGAAGAGACCCAGTACTTC. This sequence encodes CASSLAGGEETQYF.

CDR3 sequence: CASSLYRGGYTGELFF. CDR3 bases: TGCGCCAGCAGCCTTTACAGGGGAGGGTACACCGGGGAGCTGTTTTTT. V and J are TRBV4-3 and TRBJ2-2; D may match TRBD1 or TRBD2 (7 bases each). V was clipped by 4 bases and J by 3 bases, with 15 bases between them. Germline V lookup: CDR1 LGHNA, CDR2 YSLEER. This CDR3 is 16 amino acids long.

The chain recombines TRBV27 with TRBJ1-1; D gene uncertain. V was shortened by 5 bases and J by 2 bases, with 12 bases between the two germline ends. The CDR3 consists of 14 residues. In germline, CDR1 is MNHEY, CDR2 SMNVEV (reference sequence). In DNA, the CDR3 is TGTGCCAGCAGTCTCTGGAGAACAAACACTGAAGCTTTCTTT. It translates to CASSLWRTNTEAFF.

CDR3 bases: TGTGCCAGCAGCTGGGGAGTTGCACAAGATACGCAGTATTTT. It translates to CASSWGVAQDTQYF. The chain joins TRBV5-5 to TRBJ2-3; maybe TRBD2 (5 bases). The CDR3 is 14 residues long. The germline CDR1 and CDR2 sequences are SGHKS and YYEKEE (reference sequence). Trimming took 3 bases from V and 5 from J, leaving 13 bases between them.

The chain is built from TRBV5-1 and TRBJ2-6; unclear D gene. Trimming shortened V by 0 bases and J by 2 bases, and 12 bases separated the two germline ends. The CDR3 loop spans 17 amino acids. Germline V gene data show CDR1 as SGHRS and CDR2 as YFSETQ. CDR3 DNA: TGCGCCAGCAGCTTGGATCAAAGGGCGGCTGGGGCCAACGTCCTGACTTTC. This gives the protein CASSLDQRAAGANVLTF.

The chain is built from TRBV2 and TRBJ1-6, with 10 bases that match TRBD1. Trimming at V came to 6 bases and at J to 10 bases, leaving 6 bases not matched to a gene. CDR3 size: 14 residues. The germline V gene has CDR1 SNHLY and CDR2 FYNNEI. The CDR3 DNA follows: TGTGCCAGCAGGACAGGGGGCGCGGGGTCACCCCTCCACTTT. Translation gives CASRTGGAGSPLHF.

This rearrangement joins TRBV5-1 to TRBJ1-1, with unresolved D. Germline CDR1 SGHRS, CDR2 YFSETQ. V dropped 5 bases and J dropped 0 bases, with 11 bases sitting between them. The CDR3 is 14 amino acids. CDR3 nucleotides: TGCGCCAGCAGAACAACAGCACTGAACACTGAAGCTTTCTTT. Its translation: CASRTTALNTEAFF.

The chain carries TRBV9 and TRBJ2-2, with 11 bases lining up with TRBD2. In germline, CDR1 is SGDLS, CDR2 YYNGEE. The CDR3 has 16 amino acids. V shed 6 bases and J 1 base; nucleotides not matched to a gene: 5. The CDR3 here is CASKPTSGKNTGELFF. The CDR3 DNA sequence: TGTGCCAGCAAACCGACTAGCGGGAAGAACACCGGGGAGCTGTTTTTT.

The V gene is TRBV5-1, the J gene TRBJ2-3; 8 positions agree with TRBD2. Per the germline V gene, CDR1 is SGHRS and CDR2 is YFSETQ. The junction had 4 bases not matched to a gene; V was cut back by 1 base and J by 0 bases. This CDR3 contains 16 residues. CDR3 bases: TGCGCCAGCAGCTTGCCCTCTAGCGGGAGCACAGATACGCAGTATTTT. Its protein product is CASSLPSSGSTDTQYF.

The genes are TRBV25-1 and TRBJ2-2, with 7 bases that match TRBD2. Germline CDR1 and CDR2: MGHDK and SYGVNS. Trimming cost V 6 bases and J 0 bases; bases outside gene matches: 4. The CDR3 runs 15 residues. The CDR3 is CASSPRGANTGELFF. In DNA, the CDR3 is TGTGCCAGCAGCCCCCGGGGGGCGAACACCGGGGAGCTGTTTTTT.

The chain is built from TRBV5-8 and TRBJ2-2; D is perhaps TRBD1 (6 bases). Germline V gene lookup returns CDR1 SGHTS and CDR2 YDEGEE. The CDR3 contains 15 residues. V lost 0 bases and J lost 1, with 7 bases in between. The CDR3, as DNA: TGTGCCAGCAGCTTGGGGACAGTGAACACCGGGGAGCTGTTTTTT. Protein: CASSLGTVNTGELFF.

The gene calls are TRBV30 and TRBJ2-2; a possible D gene is TRBD1 (5 bases). V gave up 0 bases and J gave up 0 bases, with 8 bases separating them. CDR3 length equals 15 residues. Germline CDR1 reads GTSNPN; CDR2 reads SVGIG (reference sequence). DNA for the CDR3: TGTGCCTGGAGTGTAGACAGAGCGAACACCGGGGAGCTGTTTTTT. Translating gives CAWSVDRANTGELFF. Full variable domain (remainder filled in from reference TRBV30 and TRBJ2-2): SQTIHQWPATLVQPVGSPLSLECTVEGTSNPNLYWYRQAAGRGLQLLFYSVGIGQISSEVPQNLSASRPQDRQFILSSKKLLLSDSGFYLCAWSVDRANTGELFFGEGSRLTVL.

The chain joins TRBV18 to TRBJ1-2; the match to TRBD1 covers 9 bases. Germline V gene sequence: CDR1 KGHSH, CDR2 LQKENI. The CDR3 totals 15 residues. V was pared by 2 bases and J by 8 bases, with 9 bases of the junction left unmatched. For the CDR3, the DNA is TGTGCCAGCTCACCATTCGGGGGACAGGGTTACGGCTACACCTTC. Amino acids: CASSPFGGQGYGYTF.

The chain carries TRBV19 and TRBJ2-2; D is unresolved. V gave up 3 bases and J gave up 0 bases, with 8 bases separating them. Germline V gene data show CDR1 as LNHDA and CDR2 as SQIVND (reference sequence). The CDR3 runs to 15 residues. CDR3 sequence reads: CASSIRLANTGELFF. In DNA, the CDR3 is TGTGCCAGTAGTATCAGGCTCGCGAACACCGGGGAGCTGTTTTTT.

The V gene is TRBV5-1, the J gene TRBJ1-1; a possible D gene is TRBD1 (6 bases). This CDR3 contains 14 residues. With 2 bases removed from V and 1 base from J, the gap between germline ends came to 9 bases. Per germline, CDR1 SGHRS and CDR2 YFSETQ. The CDR3 sequence: CASSFTGQNTEAFF. The CDR3 bases are TGCGCCAGCAGCTTCACAGGGCAGAACACTGAAGCTTTCTTT.

In this sample, this clone turned up once. CDR3: CASSPLGSFRATYEQYF. CDR3 coding DNA: TGTGCCAGCAGCCCCCTCGGAAGCTTCAGGGCCACCTACGAGCAGTACTTC. This sequence joins TRBV7-2 and TRBJ2-7; D may be TRBD1 (5 bases). Per germline, CDR1 SGHTA and CDR2 FQGNSA. Between the trimmed V and J ends, which lost 5 bases and 2 bases, there was a span of 22 bases. This CDR3 spans 17 amino acids.

The chain carries TRBV2 and TRBJ2-5; D is tentatively TRBD1 or TRBD2 (5 bases each). The length of the CDR3 is 16 residues. Germline loops: CDR1 SNHLY, CDR2 FYNNEI. V was cut by 7 bases and J by 5 bases, with 23 bases left in between. CDR3 coding DNA: TGTGCCAGCACCTCAACCCTGGGACCTACGGGGGAGACCCAGTACTTC. This gives the protein CASTSTLGPTGETQYF.

In this sample, this clone turned up a few times. This chain connects TRBV7-9 to TRBJ2-1; 8 positions match TRBD1. CDR3 length: 16 amino acids. The V segment lost 5 bases and the J segment 7 bases; nucleotides outside the gene matches: 13. The V gene's germline CDR1 is SEHNR and CDR2 FQNEAQ (reference sequence). Written as DNA, the CDR3 is TGTGCCAGCAGCCACGGACCCGGACAGGGCGGGAATGAGCAGTTCTTC. Translation: CASSHGPGQGGNEQFF.

The chain joins TRBV4-3 to TRBJ1-5, with D maybe TRBD1 (5 bases). The V and J ends lost 1 base and 7 bases respectively, with 14 bases between them. Germline V lookup: CDR1 LGHNA, CDR2 YSLEER. The CDR3 contains 15 residues. CDR3 loop: CASSQGAGQGQPQHF. CDR3 nucleotides: TGCGCCAGCAGCCAAGGCGCAGGGCAGGGCCAGCCCCAGCATTTT.